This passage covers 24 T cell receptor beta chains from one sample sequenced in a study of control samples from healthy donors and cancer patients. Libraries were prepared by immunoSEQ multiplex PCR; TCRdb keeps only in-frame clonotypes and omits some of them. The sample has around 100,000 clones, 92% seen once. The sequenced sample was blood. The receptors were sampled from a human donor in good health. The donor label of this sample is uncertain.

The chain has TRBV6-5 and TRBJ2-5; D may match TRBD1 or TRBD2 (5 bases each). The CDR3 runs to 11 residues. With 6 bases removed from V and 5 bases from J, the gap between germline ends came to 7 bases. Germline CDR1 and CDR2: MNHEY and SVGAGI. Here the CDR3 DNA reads TGTGCCAGCAGATGGGGGGAGACCCAGTACTTC. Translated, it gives CASRWGETQYF.

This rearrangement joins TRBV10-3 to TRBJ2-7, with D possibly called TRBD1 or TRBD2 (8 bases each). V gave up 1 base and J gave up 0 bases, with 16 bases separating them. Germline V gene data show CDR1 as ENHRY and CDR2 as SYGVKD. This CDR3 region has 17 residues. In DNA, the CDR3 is TGTGCCATCAGTGAGTGGAGGACAGGGACTAGCTCCTACGAGCAGTACGTC. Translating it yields CAISEWRTGTSSYEQYV.

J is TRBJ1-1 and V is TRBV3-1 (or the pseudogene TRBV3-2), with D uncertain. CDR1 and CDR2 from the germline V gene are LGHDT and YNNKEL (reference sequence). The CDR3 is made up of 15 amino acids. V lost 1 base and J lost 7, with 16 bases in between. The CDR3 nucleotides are TGTGCCAGCAGCCAAGGGTGGCAGACGACTAGTGAAGCTTTCTTT. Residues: CASSQGWQTTSEAFF.

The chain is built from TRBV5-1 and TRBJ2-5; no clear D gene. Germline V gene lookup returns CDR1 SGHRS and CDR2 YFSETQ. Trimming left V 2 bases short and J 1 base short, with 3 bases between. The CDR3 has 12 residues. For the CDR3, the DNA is TGCGCCAGCAGCTTTTCCCAAGAGACCCAGTACTTC. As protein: CASSFSQETQYF. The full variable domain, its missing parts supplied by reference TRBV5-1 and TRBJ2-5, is KAGVTQTPRYLIKTRGQQVTLSCSPISGHRSVSWYQQTPGQGLQFLFEYFSETQRNKGNFPGRFSGRQFSNSRSEMNVSTLELGDSALYLCASSFSQETQYFGPGTRLLVL.

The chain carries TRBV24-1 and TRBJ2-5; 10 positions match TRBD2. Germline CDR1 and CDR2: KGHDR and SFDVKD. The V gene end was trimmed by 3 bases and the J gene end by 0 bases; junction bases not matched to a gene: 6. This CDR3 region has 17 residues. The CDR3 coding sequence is TGTGCCACCAGTGATCCAGGACTAGCGGAGAACCAAGAGACCCAGTACTTC. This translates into CATSDPGLAENQETQYF.

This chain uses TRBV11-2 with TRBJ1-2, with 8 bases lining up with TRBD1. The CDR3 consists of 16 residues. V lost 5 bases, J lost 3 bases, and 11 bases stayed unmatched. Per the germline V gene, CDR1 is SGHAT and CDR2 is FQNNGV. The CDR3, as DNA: TGTGCCAGCAGCATCCCGGGACAGGAACCATACTATGGCTACACCTTC. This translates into CASSIPGQEPYYGYTF.

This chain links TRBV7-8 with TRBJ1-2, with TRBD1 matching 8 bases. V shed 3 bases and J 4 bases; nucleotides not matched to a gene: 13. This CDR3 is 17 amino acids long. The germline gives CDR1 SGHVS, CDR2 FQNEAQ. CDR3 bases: TGTGCCAGCAGCTTCGGGACAGGTCTCGGGGAGGGCTATGGCTACACCTTC. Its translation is CASSFGTGLGEGYGYTF.

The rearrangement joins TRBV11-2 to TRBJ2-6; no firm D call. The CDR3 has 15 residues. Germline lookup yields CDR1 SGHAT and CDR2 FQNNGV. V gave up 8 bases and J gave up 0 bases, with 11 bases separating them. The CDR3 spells CASRAVSSGANVLTF. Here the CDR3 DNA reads TGTGCCAGCCGGGCCGTTAGCTCTGGGGCCAACGTCCTGACTTTC.

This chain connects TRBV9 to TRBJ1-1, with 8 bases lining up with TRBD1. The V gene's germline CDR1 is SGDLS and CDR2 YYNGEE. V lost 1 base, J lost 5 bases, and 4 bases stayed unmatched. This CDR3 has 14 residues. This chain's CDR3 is CASSVQGAGTEAFF. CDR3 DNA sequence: TGTGCCAGCAGCGTACAGGGGGCTGGGACTGAAGCTTTCTTT. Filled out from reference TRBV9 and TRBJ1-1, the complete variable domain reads DSGVTQTPKHLITATGQRVTLRCSPRSGDLSVYWYQQSLDQGLQFLIQYYNGEERAKGNILERFSAQQFPDLHSELNLSSLELGDSALYFCASSVQGAGTEAFFGQGTRLTVV.

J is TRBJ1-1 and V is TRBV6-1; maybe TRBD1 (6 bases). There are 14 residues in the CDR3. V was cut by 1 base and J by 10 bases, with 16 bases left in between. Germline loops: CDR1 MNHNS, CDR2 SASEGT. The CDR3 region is CASSEGDRPGVAFF. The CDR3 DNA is TGTGCCAGCAGTGAAGGGGACCGGCCAGGGGTAGCTTTCTTT.

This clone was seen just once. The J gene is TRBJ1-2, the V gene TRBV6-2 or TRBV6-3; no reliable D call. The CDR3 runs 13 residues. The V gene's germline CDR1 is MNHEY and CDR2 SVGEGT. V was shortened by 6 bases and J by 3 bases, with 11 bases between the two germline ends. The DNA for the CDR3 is TGTGCCAGCAGCGACATGGGCGACTATGGCTACACCTTC. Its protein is CASSDMGDYGYTF.

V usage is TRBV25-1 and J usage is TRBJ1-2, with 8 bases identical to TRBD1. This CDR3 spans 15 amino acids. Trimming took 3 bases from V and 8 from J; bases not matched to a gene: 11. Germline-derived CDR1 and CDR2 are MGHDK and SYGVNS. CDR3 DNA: TGTGCCAGCAGTGACCAGGGGGCGCGTATGGCGGGCTACACCTTC. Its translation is CASSDQGARMAGYTF.

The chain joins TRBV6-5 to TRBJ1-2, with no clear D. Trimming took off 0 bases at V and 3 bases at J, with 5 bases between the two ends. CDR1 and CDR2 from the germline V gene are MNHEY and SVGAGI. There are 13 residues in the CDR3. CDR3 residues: CASSYSQYYGYTF. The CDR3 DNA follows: TGTGCCAGCAGTTACTCACAGTACTATGGCTACACCTTC.

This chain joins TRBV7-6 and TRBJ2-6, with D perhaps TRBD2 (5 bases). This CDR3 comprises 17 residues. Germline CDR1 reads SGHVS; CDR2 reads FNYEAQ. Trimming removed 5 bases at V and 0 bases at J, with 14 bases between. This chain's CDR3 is CASSAGFRGSGANVLTF. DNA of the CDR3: TGTGCCAGCAGCGCCGGGTTTCGGGGCTCTGGGGCCAACGTCCTGACTTTC.

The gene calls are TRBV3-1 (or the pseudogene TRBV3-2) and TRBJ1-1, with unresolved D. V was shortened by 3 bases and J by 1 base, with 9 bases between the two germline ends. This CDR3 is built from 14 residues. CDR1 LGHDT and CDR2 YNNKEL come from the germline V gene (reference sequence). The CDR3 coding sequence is TGTGCCAGCAGCCACTCGGGGTGGAACACTGAAGCTTTCTTT. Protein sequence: CASSHSGWNTEAFF.

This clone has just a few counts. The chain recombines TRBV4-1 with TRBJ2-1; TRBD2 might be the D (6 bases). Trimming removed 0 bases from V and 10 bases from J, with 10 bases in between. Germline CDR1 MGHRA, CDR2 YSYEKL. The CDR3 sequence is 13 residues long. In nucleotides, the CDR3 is TGCGCCAGCAGCCAAGAGGCTGCGGGGGAGCAGTTCTTC. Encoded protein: CASSQEAAGEQFF.

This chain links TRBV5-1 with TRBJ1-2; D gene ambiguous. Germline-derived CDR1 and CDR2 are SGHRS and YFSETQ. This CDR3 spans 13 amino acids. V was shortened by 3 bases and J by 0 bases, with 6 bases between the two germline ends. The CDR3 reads CASSSTANYGYTF. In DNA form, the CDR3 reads TGCGCCAGCAGCTCCACAGCTAACTATGGCTACACCTTC.

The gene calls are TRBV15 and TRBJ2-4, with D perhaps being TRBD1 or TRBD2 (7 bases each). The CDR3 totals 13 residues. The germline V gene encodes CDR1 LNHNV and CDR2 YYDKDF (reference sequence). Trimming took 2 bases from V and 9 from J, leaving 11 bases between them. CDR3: CATSRTGEGIQYF. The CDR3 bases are TGTGCCACCAGCAGAACAGGGGAGGGCATTCAGTACTTC.

Written as DNA, the CDR3 is TGTGCCAGCAGTGAGCGGGGGGGCTCCTACAATGAGCAGTTCTTC. Its protein product is CASSERGGSYNEQFF. V is TRBV6-4 and J is TRBJ2-1, with 9 bases aligning to TRBD2. V was pared by 3 bases and J by 0 bases, with 0 bases of the junction left unmatched. This CDR3 is 15 amino acids long. CDR1 is MRHNA and CDR2 is SNTAGT in the germline V gene.

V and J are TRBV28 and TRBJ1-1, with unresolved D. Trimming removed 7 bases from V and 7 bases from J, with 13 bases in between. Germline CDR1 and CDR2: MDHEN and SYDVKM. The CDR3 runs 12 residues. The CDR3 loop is CASNQVRGEAFF. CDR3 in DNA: TGTGCCAGCAATCAAGTTCGAGGTGAAGCTTTCTTT.

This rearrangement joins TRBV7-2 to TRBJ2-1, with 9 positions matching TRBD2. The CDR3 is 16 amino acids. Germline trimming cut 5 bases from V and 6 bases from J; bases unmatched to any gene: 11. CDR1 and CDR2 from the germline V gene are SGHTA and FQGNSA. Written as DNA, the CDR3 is TGTGCCAGCAGCCTGTCCACCGGGACTAGCCTCAATGAGCAGTTCTTC. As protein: CASSLSTGTSLNEQFF.

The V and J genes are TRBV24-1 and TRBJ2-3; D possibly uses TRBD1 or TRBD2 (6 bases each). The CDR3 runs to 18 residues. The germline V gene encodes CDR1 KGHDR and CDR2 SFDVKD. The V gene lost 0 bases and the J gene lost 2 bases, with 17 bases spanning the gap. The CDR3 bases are TGTGCCACCAGTGATTTGACGGGGGCCCCGTCAGCCACAGATACGCAGTATTTT. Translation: CATSDLTGAPSATDTQYF.

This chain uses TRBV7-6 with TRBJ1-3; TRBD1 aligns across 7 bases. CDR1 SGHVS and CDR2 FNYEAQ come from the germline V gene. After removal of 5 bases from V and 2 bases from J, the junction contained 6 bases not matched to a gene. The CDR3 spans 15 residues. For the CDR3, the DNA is TGTGCCAGCAGCCATACACAGGGGACTGGAAACACCATATATTTT. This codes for CASSHTQGTGNTIYF.

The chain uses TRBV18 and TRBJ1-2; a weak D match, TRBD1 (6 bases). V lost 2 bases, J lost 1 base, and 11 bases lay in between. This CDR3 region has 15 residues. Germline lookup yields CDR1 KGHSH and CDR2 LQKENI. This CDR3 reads CASSPTGGDNYGYTF. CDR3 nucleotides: TGTGCCAGCTCACCAACCGGGGGCGATAACTATGGCTACACCTTC.